Below are 19 T cell receptor beta chains sequenced from a single sample in a study of cytomegalovirus exposure and HLA in healthy donors. Both 60 Vbeta primers and 13 Jbeta primers went into the PCR. Here immunoSEQ multiplex PCR was the method, and the copy in TCRdb shows in-frame clones only, minus some. The sample has about 190,000 clones; roughly 80% are singletons. Sequencing was carried out using PBMCs. Receptors originate from a middle-aged man in good health and CMV-seronegative.

The chain has TRBV11-3 and TRBJ2-2, with a tentative D call TRBD2 (6 bases). Trimming took 6 bases from V and 3 from J, leaving 17 bases between them. This CDR3 region has 16 residues. The germline V gene encodes CDR1 SGHNT and CDR2 YENEEA. This CDR3 is CASSLGGWGDTGELFF. The DNA for the CDR3 is TGTGCCAGCAGTCTGGGAGGTTGGGGAGACACCGGGGAGCTGTTTTTT.

The chain recombines TRBV7-9 with TRBJ1-2; D not certain. Germline CDR1 is SEHNR and CDR2 is FQNEAQ (reference sequence). The V gene lost 3 bases and the J gene lost 5 bases, with 16 bases spanning the gap. This CDR3 has 15 residues. In DNA form, the CDR3 reads TGTGCCAGCAGCTTCGATCCAGCCCTGGAGTATGGCTACACCTTC. It codes for CASSFDPALEYGYTF.

As concerns this clone: The sample contains more than one DNA sequence encoding this CDR3. The rearrangement uses TRBV6-5 and TRBJ2-5; TRBD2 aligns across 8 bases. V lost 2 bases to trimming and J lost 0 bases; unmatched junction nucleotides: 2. The CDR3 is 15 residues long. Germline CDR1 and CDR2: MNHEY and SVGAGI. The CDR3 DNA reads as TGTGCCAGCAGTTACGGAGCGGGGGACCAAGAGACCCAGTACTTC. Translation gives CASSYGAGDQETQYF.

This clone was seen a few times. The J gene is TRBJ2-7, the V gene TRBV10-1; possible D gene TRBD2, 5 bases. CDR3 length equals 15 residues. V dropped 9 bases and J dropped 0 bases, with 18 bases sitting between them. Per germline, CDR1 WNHNN and CDR2 SYGVQD (reference sequence). The CDR3 DNA reads TGCGCCAGTACCAGCCGAGGGCCTCCCTCCTACGAGCAGTACTTC. Protein: CASTSRGPPSYEQYF.

The rearrangement links TRBV7-2 to TRBJ2-2; possible D gene TRBD1, 6 bases. V was shortened by 6 bases and J by 4 bases, with 12 bases between the two germline ends. The CDR3 covers 14 residues. The germline V gene has CDR1 SGHTA and CDR2 FQGNSA. The CDR3 nucleotides are TGTGCCAGCAGACCCAGGGGTGGCACCGGGGAGCTGTTTTTT. Translation: CASRPRGGTGELFF.

Only one count was recorded for this clone. The chain couples TRBV5-6 to TRBJ2-1; no reliable D call. Looked up from germline, CDR1 is SGHDT and CDR2 is YYEEEE. The CDR3 covers 15 residues. Trimming stripped 6 bases from V and 0 bases from J, with 13 bases between. In DNA, the CDR3 is TGTGCCAGCACCCCCACGGTGAGCTCCTACAATGAGCAGTTCTTC. It codes for CASTPTVSSYNEQFF.

This clone has a handful of counts. The chain employs TRBV20-1 and TRBJ2-1, with a possible D match to TRBD2 (6 bases). Looked up from germline, CDR1 is DFQATT and CDR2 is SNEGSKA (reference sequence). The CDR3 covers 9 residues. The V and J ends lost 8 bases and 9 bases respectively, with 8 bases between them. The CDR3 DNA reads TGCAGTCGGGGGTGTGAGCAGTTCTTC. As protein: CSRGCEQFF.

The chain uses TRBV6-4 and TRBJ1-5, with 9 bases lining up with TRBD1. The length of the CDR3 is 14 residues. Germline V gives CDR1 MRHNA, CDR2 SNTAGT. Trimming removed 7 bases from V and 7 bases from J; junction bases left unmatched: 8. CDR3 bases: TGTGCCAGCAATAGACAGGGGGTGAGACAGCCCCAGCATTTT. Translated: CASNRQGVRQPQHF.

This sequence joins TRBV29-1 and TRBJ1-2, with 7 bases that match TRBD1. V lost 6 bases and J lost 1; bases outside the gene matches: 11. Germline assignment: CDR1 SQVTM and CDR2 ANQGSEA. The CDR3 covers 15 residues. This chain's CDR3 is CSVTNSGTDNYGYTF. The CDR3 DNA reads TGCAGCGTGACTAATAGCGGGACAGATAACTATGGCTACACCTTC.

The V and J genes are TRBV14 and TRBJ1-2; a weak D match, TRBD1 (6 bases). CDR1 and CDR2 from the germline V gene are SGHDN and FVKESK. Trimming took 4 bases from V and 5 from J, leaving 11 bases between them. This CDR3 region has 13 residues. The CDR3 nucleotides are TGTGCCAGCAGCCCTGGGACAAGATATGGCTACACCTTC. This sequence encodes CASSPGTRYGYTF.

This chain uses TRBV27 with TRBJ1-2, with D possibly being TRBD1 (5 bases). This CDR3 has 15 amino acids. From germline, CDR1 is MNHEY and CDR2 SMNVEV (reference sequence). Deletions cut 5 bases from V and 0 bases from J, with 13 bases between. The CDR3, as DNA: TGTGCCAGCAGTCCATCAGGGCTGCCTAACTATGGCTACACCTTC. Translated: CASSPSGLPNYGYTF.

This clone appeared a single time. This sequence joins TRBV5-1 and TRBJ1-2; 9 bases align to TRBD1. Germline V gene lookup returns CDR1 SGHRS and CDR2 YFSETQ. The CDR3 has 13 residues. Trimming removed 3 bases from V and 10 bases from J; junction bases left unmatched: 7. CDR3 loop: CASSSGQGKPYTF. The CDR3 DNA reads as TGCGCCAGCAGCTCTGGACAGGGGAAGCCCTACACCTTC.

The chain employs TRBV6-4 and TRBJ2-7; TRBD2 is a possible D gene (6 bases). Trimming pared 3 bases from V and 5 bases from J, leaving 17 bases between. Germline V CDR1 and CDR2: MRHNA, SNTAGT. The CDR3 length is 15 residues. The CDR3 DNA sequence: TGTGCCAGCAGTGAAGGGACTGCGCGGAGGGACGAGCAGTACTTC. Encoded protein: CASSEGTARRDEQYF.

This chain joins TRBV5-4 and TRBJ1-6; TRBD1 agrees at 7 bases. V gave up 4 bases and J gave up 5 bases; unmatched junction bases: 6. Germline-derived CDR1 and CDR2 are SGHNT and YYREEE (reference sequence). The CDR3 spans 15 residues. The CDR3 nucleotides are TGTGCCAGCAGCCTACTGACAGGGAATAATTCACCCCTCCACTTT. Its protein product is CASSLLTGNNSPLHF. The full variable domain, rest sourced from reference TRBV5-4 and TRBJ1-6, is ETGVTQSPTHLIKTRGQQVTLRCSSQSGHNTVSWYQQALGQGPQFIFQYYREEENGRGNFPPRFSGLQFPNYSSELNVNALELDDSALYLCASSLLTGNNSPLHFGNGTRLTVT.

The CDR3 DNA reads as TGTGCCAGCAGCTTAGTTTCCTCGTTGGGGGGGGAAGGCTACGAGCAGTACTTC. Protein product: CASSLVSSLGGEGYEQYF. V is TRBV7-2 and J is TRBJ2-5; the match to TRBD2 covers 7 bases. The DNA end is a closer match to TRBJ2-7, so the J assignment may be wrong. The CDR3 consists of 18 residues. Germline V CDR1 and CDR2: SGHTA, FQGNSA.

CDR3 sequence (DNA): TGTGCCAGCAGCCCTAGGTCGAACTACCCCCAAGAGACCCAGTACTTC. Its protein product is CASSPRSNYPQETQYF. The chain couples TRBV4-2 to TRBJ2-5; D is uncertain. CDR3 length equals 16 residues. Trimming stripped 4 bases from V and 1 base from J, with 16 bases between. CDR1 and CDR2 (germline): LGHNA, YNFKEQ.

The rearrangement uses TRBV5-6 and TRBJ2-7, with D perhaps TRBD1 (5 bases). Germline V gene lookup returns CDR1 SGHDT and CDR2 YYEEEE. V shed 4 bases and J shed 4 bases, with 9 bases lying between them. CDR3 length: 12 residues. CDR3 loop: CASSVTEYEQYF. The CDR3 nucleotides are TGTGCCAGCAGCGTGACAGAGTACGAGCAGTACTTC.

The J gene is TRBJ2-5, the V gene TRBV5-1; 9 bases are shared with TRBD1. Per germline, CDR1 SGHRS and CDR2 YFSETQ. The CDR3 covers 15 residues. V dropped 4 bases and J dropped 4; count of bases not matched to a gene: 8. The CDR3 spells CASSTGTGFGETQYF. Written as DNA, the CDR3 is TGCGCCAGCAGCACCGGGACAGGGTTTGGAGAGACCCAGTACTTC.

In nucleotides, the CDR3 is TGTGCCAGCTCACCTTATGGAGGGAGCTCTGGGGCCAACGTCCTGACTTTC. Translation gives CASSPYGGSSGANVLTF. This sequence joins TRBV18 and TRBJ2-6; tentative D call: TRBD2 (6 bases). Germline values: CDR1 KGHSH, CDR2 LQKENI. This CDR3 has 17 amino acids. V gave up 3 bases and J gave up 0 bases, with 12 bases separating them.